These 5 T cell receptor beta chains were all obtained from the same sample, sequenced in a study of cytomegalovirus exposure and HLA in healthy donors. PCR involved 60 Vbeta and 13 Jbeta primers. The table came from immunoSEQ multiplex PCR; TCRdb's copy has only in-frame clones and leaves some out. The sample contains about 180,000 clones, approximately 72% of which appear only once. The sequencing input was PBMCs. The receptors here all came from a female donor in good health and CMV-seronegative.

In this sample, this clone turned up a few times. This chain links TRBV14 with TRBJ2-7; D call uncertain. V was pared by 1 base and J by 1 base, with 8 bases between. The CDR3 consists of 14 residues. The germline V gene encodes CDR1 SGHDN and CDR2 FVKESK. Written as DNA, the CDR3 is TGTGCCAGCAGCCAAGTGGGCAGATCCTACGAGCAGTACTTC. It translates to CASSQVGRSYEQYF.

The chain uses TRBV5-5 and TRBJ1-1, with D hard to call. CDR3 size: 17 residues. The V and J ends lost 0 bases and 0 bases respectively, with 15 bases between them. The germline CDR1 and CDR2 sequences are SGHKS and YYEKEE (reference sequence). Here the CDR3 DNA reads TGTGCCAGCAGCTTGGATCCCCTTGAGGGCATGAACACTGAAGCTTTCTTT. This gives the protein CASSLDPLEGMNTEAFF.

The CDR3 sequence: CASSRQGGSETQYF. DNA of the CDR3: TGCGCCAGCAGCCGACAAGGGGGCTCGGAGACCCAGTACTTC. The chain has TRBV4-3 and TRBJ2-5, with 7 bases that match TRBD1. V dropped 4 bases and J dropped 5; count of bases not matched to a gene: 7. CDR1 and CDR2 from the germline V gene are LGHNA and YSLEER. The CDR3 covers 14 residues.

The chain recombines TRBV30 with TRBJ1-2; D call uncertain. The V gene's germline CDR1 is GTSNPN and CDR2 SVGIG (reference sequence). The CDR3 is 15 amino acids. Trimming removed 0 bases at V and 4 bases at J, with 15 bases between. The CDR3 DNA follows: TGTGCCTGGAGTGTCCCGGGCTCCCGGGGCTATGGCTACACCTTC. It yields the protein CAWSVPGSRGYGYTF.

CDR3 residues: CASSLSYRAGNQPQHF. The DNA of the CDR3 is TGTGCCAGCAGTTTATCCTACAGGGCAGGCAATCAGCCCCAGCATTTT. This chain connects TRBV28 to TRBJ1-5, with a weak D call TRBD1 (6 bases). The CDR3 is made up of 16 amino acids. Germline lookup yields CDR1 MDHEN and CDR2 SYDVKM. Trimming stripped 1 base from V and 2 bases from J, with 12 bases between.